This T cell receptor beta chain was profiled in a study of long-term antiretroviral therapy in people with HIV. The immunoSEQ assay was v3.0, run at survey level. Clones were read by immunoSEQ multiplex PCR, and TCRdb kept only the in-frame ones, dropping some. The sample holds under 30,000 clones, 80% seen once. The clonotype was recovered from a man in his forties with HIV. The material sequenced was unsorted PBMCs, taken 0.3 years after starting antiretroviral therapy.

DNA for the CDR3: TGTGCCAGCAGCCAGACAGCGCTCTCCTACGAGCAGTACTTC. Its translation: CASSQTALSYEQYF. This chain links TRBV7-6 with TRBJ2-7, with TRBD1 as a possible D gene (5 bases). The CDR3 contains 14 residues. V was cut by 5 bases and J by 0 bases, with 11 bases left in between. Germline CDR1 is SGHVS and CDR2 is FNYEAQ.